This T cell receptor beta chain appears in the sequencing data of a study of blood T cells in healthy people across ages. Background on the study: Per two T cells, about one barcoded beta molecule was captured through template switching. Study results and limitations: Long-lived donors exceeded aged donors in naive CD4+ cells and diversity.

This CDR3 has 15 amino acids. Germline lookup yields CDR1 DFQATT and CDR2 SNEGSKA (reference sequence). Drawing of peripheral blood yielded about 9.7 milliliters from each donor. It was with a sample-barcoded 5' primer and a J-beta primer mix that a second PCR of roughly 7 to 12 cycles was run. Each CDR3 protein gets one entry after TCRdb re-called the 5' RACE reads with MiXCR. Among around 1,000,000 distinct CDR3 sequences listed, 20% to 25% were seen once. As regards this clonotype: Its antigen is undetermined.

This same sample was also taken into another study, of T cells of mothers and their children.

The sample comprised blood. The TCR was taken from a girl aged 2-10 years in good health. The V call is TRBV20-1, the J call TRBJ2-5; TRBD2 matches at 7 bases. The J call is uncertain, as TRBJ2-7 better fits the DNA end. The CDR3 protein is CSARDHTSDTYEQYF. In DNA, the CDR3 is TGCAGTGCTAGAGATCACACTAGCGATACCTACGAGCAGTACTTC.